The TCR beta chain described here comes from a study of shared clonotypes between healthy human individuals. Notes on this clone: Its specificity is unknown.

Study-wide results and limits: Relative to memory subsets, naive subsets generally showed larger estimated richness.

Caucasian adults living in Nashville, Tennessee, provided all samples. Trimming took off 7 bases at V and 0 bases at J, with 16 bases between the two ends. Per the germline V gene, CDR1 is MDHEN and CDR2 is SYDVKM. The CDR3 totals 15 residues. Profiled with immunoSEQ multiplex PCR; TCRdb holds only in-frame clones, not every one. This sample has approximately 530,000 clones, with roughly 95% found just once. The source is a woman under 40 in good health. Sequenced material: naive CD4+ T cells sorted from blood. Noted subset: CD45RA+ positively selected. V and J are TRBV28 and TRBJ2-7; possible D gene TRBD1, 5 bases. The CDR3 protein is CASNGQGILSYEQYF. The CDR3 coding sequence is TGTGCCAGCAACGGGCAGGGCATTCTCTCCTACGAGCAGTACTTC. Supplemented by reference TRBV28 and TRBJ2-7, the full variable domain reads DVKVTQSSRYLVKRTGEKVFLECVQDMDHENMFWYRQDPGLGLRLIYFSYDVKMKEKGDIPEGYSVSREKKERFSLILESASTNQTSMYLCASNGQGILSYEQYFGPGTRLTVT.